Each of the 20 T cell receptor beta chains below was sequenced from the same sample in a study of CD8 T cells in Susac syndrome (dated by TCRdb to the late 2010s). Library preparation used the immunoSEQ multiplex PCR assay. RNA was extracted with the RNeasy kit and roughly 0.5 to 1 ug was reverse transcribed using random hexamers. The raw public data were reprocessed by TCRdb itself: fastp quality trimming at Q25, MiXCR clonotype calling, in-frame beta chains only. One record per CDR3 amino acid sequence lists the most common genes and DNA. The sample includes roughly 120,000 distinct CDR3 sequences, with around 96% observed a single time. 0.065% to 0.09% of the sample goes to the ten largest clones. The sample consisted of CD4+ T cells from PBMCs. Receptor source: a human donor in good health.

The rearrangement uses TRBV11-2 and TRBJ2-7; D may be TRBD2 (5 bases). Germline CDR1 and CDR2: SGHAT and FQNNGV. This CDR3 is built from 15 residues. Trimming took off 2 bases at V and 3 bases at J, with 14 bases between the two ends. As DNA, the CDR3 is TGTGCCAGCAGCTTAACCTGGACTCTCGGCTACGAGCAGTACTTC. It encodes CASSLTWTLGYEQYF.

The chain couples TRBV6-2 or TRBV6-3 to TRBJ1-1; D not certain. Germline V gene sequence: CDR1 MNHEY, CDR2 SVGEGT. The CDR3 is 14 amino acids. The V end lost 5 bases, the J end lost 4 bases, and 14 bases lay between the germline ends. Here the CDR3 reads CASSRREVSTEAFF. CDR3 bases: TGTGCCAGCAGTAGACGGGAGGTGAGCACTGAAGCTTTCTTT.

The chain joins TRBV19 to TRBJ1-1; 9 bases fit TRBD1. The CDR3 runs 13 residues. The germline V gene has CDR1 LNHDA and CDR2 SQIVND (reference sequence). Trimming removed 1 base from V and 8 bases from J; junction bases left unmatched: 2. The CDR3 DNA is TGTGCCAGTAGTATAGGTGGACAGGGGGAAGCTTTCTTT. Its protein is CASSIGGQGEAFF.

The V gene is TRBV15, the J gene TRBJ2-1; D remains ambiguous. Germline-derived CDR1 and CDR2 are LNHNV and YYDKDF (reference sequence). The CDR3 has 16 amino acids. Trimming shortened V by 0 bases and J by 4 bases, and 13 bases separated the two germline ends. CDR3 sequence: CATSRDVGLPYNEQFF. DNA for the CDR3: TGTGCCACCAGCAGAGATGTTGGGCTACCATACAATGAGCAGTTCTTC.

The V and J genes are TRBV5-1 and TRBJ2-1; tentative D call: TRBD2 (6 bases). V lost 0 bases, J lost 7 bases, and 14 bases lay in between. Germline V CDR1 and CDR2: SGHRS, YFSETQ. The CDR3 extends over 15 amino acids. The DNA of the CDR3 is TGCGCCAGCAGCTTGGCAGCGGGCTCGGTAAATGAGCAGTTCTTC. Translated, it gives CASSLAAGSVNEQFF.

The chain employs TRBV7-8 and TRBJ2-7; D possibly corresponds to TRBD2 (6 bases). V was pared by 6 bases and J by 0 bases, with 15 bases between. CDR3 length equals 15 residues. CDR1 and CDR2 (germline): SGHVS, FQNEAQ. CDR3 DNA: TGTGCCAGCAGTAACCGGGACTTTGGCTCCTACGAGCAGTACTTC. Protein sequence: CASSNRDFGSYEQYF.

The chain has TRBV10-3 and TRBJ1-2, with TRBD1 as a possible D gene (5 bases). Between the trimmed V and J ends, which lost 3 bases and 6 bases, there was a span of 20 bases. This CDR3 is built from 16 residues. The germline V gene has CDR1 ENHRY and CDR2 SYGVKD. CDR3 loop: CAISEQSPDRGNGYTF. The CDR3 coding sequence is TGTGCCATCAGTGAACAATCGCCCGACAGAGGGAATGGCTACACCTTC.

This clonotype was seen only once. The chain is built from TRBV7-2 and TRBJ2-2; D uncertain. The CDR3 has 16 residues. From germline, CDR1 is SGHTA and CDR2 FQGNSA. Trimming pared 2 bases from V and 0 bases from J, leaving 10 bases between. The CDR3 sequence is CASSLNKGANTGELFF. Here the CDR3 DNA reads TGTGCCAGCAGCTTAAACAAAGGAGCGAACACCGGGGAGCTGTTTTTT.

The V gene is TRBV11-2, the J gene TRBJ1-1; D is ambiguous. Per germline, CDR1 SGHAT and CDR2 FQNNGV. This CDR3 spans 13 amino acids. V lost 1 base to trimming and J lost 6 bases, with 9 bases between them. The CDR3 reads CASSLVGSPEAFF. CDR3 bases: TGTGCCAGCAGCTTAGTAGGGTCCCCTGAAGCTTTCTTT.

CDR3 amino acids: CASSPINSYEQYF. The CDR3 nucleotides are TGCGCCAGCAGCCCTATCAACTCCTACGAGCAGTACTTC. V gene TRBV5-1 combines with J gene TRBJ2-7; unclear D gene. The CDR3 covers 13 residues. Trimming cost V 4 bases and J 0 bases, with 8 bases left between them. Germline V gene data show CDR1 as SGHRS and CDR2 as YFSETQ.

The chain couples TRBV5-1 to TRBJ2-5; D is perhaps TRBD1 (6 bases). Per germline, CDR1 SGHRS and CDR2 YFSETQ. The CDR3 consists of 12 residues. The V end lost 7 bases, the J end lost 0 bases, and 7 bases lay between the germline ends. The CDR3 coding sequence is TGCGCCAGCGGACAGAACCAAGAGACCCAGTACTTC. It encodes CASGQNQETQYF.

V is TRBV4-1 and J is TRBJ1-4; weak D call: TRBD1 (5 bases). In germline, CDR1 is MGHRA, CDR2 YSYEKL. This CDR3 region has 17 residues. The ends were cut back, 1 base at V and 6 bases at J, with 18 bases in the middle. The CDR3 nucleotides are TGCGCCAGCAGCCAAGGACGGGGGGGAAACAACCATGAAAAACTGTTTTTT. Protein sequence: CASSQGRGGNNHEKLFF.

J is TRBJ2-1 and V is TRBV24-1, with D possibly being TRBD1 (6 bases). Germline CDR1 KGHDR, CDR2 SFDVKD. The CDR3 runs 16 residues. V lost 7 bases and J lost 0, with 15 bases in between. The DNA of the CDR3 is TGTGCCACCAGCCCAAGTGACAGGAGCTCCTACAATGAGCAGTTCTTC. It is translated as CATSPSDRSSYNEQFF.

The chain uses TRBV5-1 and TRBJ2-1; weak D call: TRBD1 (7 bases). The CDR3 has 15 amino acids. The germline V gene encodes CDR1 SGHRS and CDR2 YFSETQ. Deletions cut 6 bases from V and 5 bases from J, with 18 bases between. The CDR3 nucleotides are TGCGCCAGCAACCCGACAGGGAGGCCCCACAATGAGCAGTTCTTC. It yields the protein CASNPTGRPHNEQFF.

The chain employs TRBV5-1 and TRBJ2-1; D remains unclear. The CDR3 totals 11 residues. V shed 2 bases and J shed 13 bases, with 10 bases lying between them. Germline CDR1 SGHRS, CDR2 YFSETQ. CDR3 bases: TGCGCCAGCAGCTTTGTGCCAGCTCAGTTCTTC. Translated, it gives CASSFVPAQFF.

The chain carries TRBV20-1 and TRBJ1-1, with 8 positions matching TRBD1. This CDR3 has 13 amino acids. Germline CDR1 is DFQATT and CDR2 is SNEGSKA (reference sequence). The DNA for the CDR3 is TGCAGCGCGAGGGGACAGGCGAACACTGAAGCTTTCTTT. It codes for CSARGQANTEAFF.

The genes are TRBV5-1 and TRBJ2-2, with a weak D call TRBD1 (6 bases). The germline V gene encodes CDR1 SGHRS and CDR2 YFSETQ. The CDR3 runs 15 residues. V lost 1 base, J lost 2 bases, and 9 bases lay in between. CDR3 coding DNA: TGCGCCAGCAGCTTGCAGGGGCCCAACACCGGGGAGCTGTTTTTT. Translation gives CASSLQGPNTGELFF.

The V gene is TRBV5-1, the J gene TRBJ1-1; D is unresolved. Trimming shortened V by 0 bases and J by 6 bases, and 9 bases separated the two germline ends. The germline V gene encodes CDR1 SGHRS and CDR2 YFSETQ. This CDR3 spans 13 amino acids. The CDR3 sequence is CASSLGSSSEAFF. The CDR3 DNA reads TGCGCCAGCAGCTTGGGGAGCAGTTCTGAAGCTTTCTTT. Full variable domain (rest looked up from reference TRBV5-1 and TRBJ1-1): KAGVTQTPRYLIKTRGQQVTLSCSPISGHRSVSWYQQTPGQGLQFLFEYFSETQRNKGNFPGRFSGRQFSNSRSEMNVSTLELGDSALYLCASSLGSSSEAFFGQGTRLTVV.

V and J are TRBV2 and TRBJ2-7; 7 bases are shared with TRBD1. J lost 0 bases, V lost 4 bases, and 3 bases had no gene match. This CDR3 contains 14 residues. The germline V gene has CDR1 SNHLY and CDR2 FYNNEI. The CDR3 coding sequence is TGTGCCAGCAGTGGACAGGGTACCTCCTACGAGCAGTACTTC. Its translation is CASSGQGTSYEQYF.

V gene TRBV15 combines with J gene TRBJ1-5; D perhaps matches TRBD1 (5 bases). Germline V gene sequence: CDR1 LNHNV, CDR2 YYDKDF (reference sequence). The CDR3 is 14 residues long. Trimming left V 3 bases short and J 4 bases short, with 10 bases between. For the CDR3, the DNA is TGTGCCACCAGCAGGTACTACAGGAATCAGCCCCAGCATTTT. Its protein is CATSRYYRNQPQHF. The entire variable domain, with the rest obtained from reference TRBV15 and TRBJ1-5, is as follows: DAMVIQNPRYQVTQFGKPVTLSCSQTLNHNVMYWYQQKSSQAPKLLFHYYDKDFNNEADTPDNFQSRRPNTSFCFLDIRSPGLGDTAMYLCATSRYYRNQPQHFGDGTRLSIL.